These 27 T cell receptor beta chains were all obtained from the same sample, sequenced in a study of blood T cell repertoires in COVID-19. Some clones are missing from TCRdb's copy, which holds only in-frame ones; the method was immunoSEQ multiplex PCR. This table has some 320,000 clones, about 92% appearing once. The sample consisted of PBMCs or T cells enriched from blood (not recorded which). The receptors originated from a man aged 55 to 70 who had recovered from COVID-19.

The J gene is TRBJ1-2, the V gene TRBV7-2; a weak D match, TRBD1 (5 bases). The germline V and J ends were trimmed by 8 bases and 4 bases, with 14 bases remaining between them. The CDR3 loop spans 13 amino acids. Germline lookup yields CDR1 SGHTA and CDR2 FQGNSA. The CDR3 coding sequence is TGTGCCAGCGCTGGGGGGACCGGCTATGGCTACACCTTC. Amino acid sequence: CASAGGTGYGYTF. Drawing the rest from reference TRBV7-2 and TRBJ1-2, the complete variable domain is GAGVSQSPSNKVTEKGKDVELRCDPISGHTALYWYRQSLGQGLEFLIYFQGNSAPDKSGLPSDRFSAERTGGSVSTLTIQRTQQEDSAVYLCASAGGTGYGYTFGSGTRLTVV.

The chain joins TRBV7-2 to TRBJ1-5; TRBD1 might be the D (5 bases). CDR1 is SGHTA, CDR2 FQGNSA, per germline. V lost 5 bases to trimming and J lost 0 bases, with 14 bases between them. This CDR3 is 16 amino acids long. CDR3 in DNA: TGTGCCAGCAGCCTGGGTCAGGGCTTTAGCAATCAGCCCCAGCATTTT. It encodes CASSLGQGFSNQPQHF.

This chain links TRBV12-3 or TRBV12-4 with TRBJ1-5; D uncertain. CDR3 length equals 13 residues. Trimming took 4 bases from V and 9 from J, leaving 13 bases between them. Written as DNA, the CDR3 is TGTGCCAGCAGTTCTCCCCCAGATACGCCCCAGCATTTT. Protein sequence: CASSSPPDTPQHF.

This chain joins TRBV21-1 and TRBJ2-7; no check of the table's D call, TRBD1, against the DNA was made. TRBV21-1 counts as a pseudogene. This CDR3 is built from 15 residues. CDR3 protein: CASSNGQGAPYEQYF. DNA of the CDR3: TGTGCCAGCAGCAACGGACAGGGGGCGCCCTACGAGCAGTACTTC.

V is TRBV7-9 and J is TRBJ2-1; 13 nucleotides line up with TRBD2. J was trimmed by 8 bases and V by 4 bases; bases with no gene match: 11. The CDR3 has 17 residues. Germline-derived CDR1 and CDR2 are SEHNR and FQNEAQ (reference sequence). DNA for the CDR3: TGTGCCAGCAGCTCCCCCTCACTAGCGGGGGGGCGGGATGAGCAGTTCTTC. Translated: CASSSPSLAGGRDEQFF.

Concerning this clone: Other DNA sequences in this sample translate to the same CDR3. V and J are TRBV7-9 and TRBJ1-5; a weak D match, TRBD1 (5 bases). Per germline, CDR1 SEHNR and CDR2 FQNEAQ (reference sequence). V lost 3 bases, J lost 6 bases, and 9 bases lay in between. The CDR3 has 13 residues. The CDR3 loop reads CASSLGGGQPQHF. The CDR3 nucleotides are TGTGCCAGCAGCTTGGGGGGAGGTCAGCCCCAGCATTTT. Drawing the rest from reference TRBV7-9 and TRBJ1-5, the complete variable domain is DTGVSQNPRHKITKRGQNVTFRCDPISEHNRLYWYRQTLGQGPEFLTYFQNEAQLEKSRLLSDRFSAERPKGSFSTLEIQRTEQGDSAMYLCASSLGGGQPQHFGDGTRLSIL.

The chain has TRBV27 and TRBJ1-2; weak D call: TRBD1 (6 bases). There are 15 residues in the CDR3. From germline, CDR1 is MNHEY and CDR2 SMNVEV (reference sequence). V shed 1 base and J shed 6 bases, with 15 bases lying between them. CDR3 coding DNA: TGTGCCAGCAGTTTATTAATGGGGGCGCCGAATGGCTACACCTTC. It translates to CASSLLMGAPNGYTF.

The gene calls are TRBV6-5 and TRBJ1-6, with 7 bases aligning to TRBD1. The germline V gene encodes CDR1 MNHEY and CDR2 SVGAGI. J lost 8 bases, V lost 10 bases, and 8 bases had no gene match. The CDR3 runs 13 residues. The CDR3 is CATPTGQDSPLHF. In nucleotides, the CDR3 is TGTGCCACTCCGACAGGGCAGGATTCACCCCTCCACTTT.

V is TRBV19 and J is TRBJ2-1, with D possibly matching TRBD1 (6 bases). Looked up from germline, CDR1 is LNHDA and CDR2 is SQIVND (reference sequence). Trimming left V 5 bases short and J 4 bases short, with 21 bases between. CDR3 length: 17 residues. The CDR3 DNA is TGTGCCAGTAGTTTTGGGTATGGTATGGGGGCATACAATGAGCAGTTCTTC. It codes for CASSFGYGMGAYNEQFF. Full variable domain (missing parts from reference TRBV19 and TRBJ2-1): DGGITQSPKYLFRKEGQNVTLSCEQNLNHDAMYWYRQDPGQGLRLIYYSQIVNDFQKGDIAEGYSVSREKKESFPLTVTSAQKNPTAFYLCASSFGYGMGAYNEQFFGPGTRLTVL.

The V gene is TRBV3-1 (or the pseudogene TRBV3-2), the J gene TRBJ2-2; D is unclear. V was clipped by 5 bases and J by 6 bases, with 7 bases between them. The V gene's germline CDR1 is LGHDT and CDR2 YNNKEL (reference sequence). This CDR3 region has 12 residues. CDR3 nucleotide sequence: TGTGCCAGCAGCTCCCTAGCCGGGGAGCTGTTTTTT. This gives the protein CASSSLAGELFF.

The rearrangement uses TRBV6-5 and TRBJ2-3; TRBD2 aligns across 8 bases. After removal of 8 bases from V and 6 bases from J, the junction contained 10 bases not matched to a gene. This CDR3 has 14 residues. Germline assignment: CDR1 MNHEY and CDR2 SVGAGI. The chain's CDR3 is CASFSGRASDTQYF. As DNA, the CDR3 is TGTGCCAGCTTTTCCGGGAGGGCCTCGGATACGCAGTATTTT.

The chain joins TRBV12-3 or TRBV12-4 to TRBJ2-1, with TRBD2 matching 9 bases. Trimming removed 4 bases from V and 10 bases from J; junction bases left unmatched: 2. This CDR3 is built from 12 residues. DNA of the CDR3: TGTGCCAGCAGTTCCGGACTAGCGGAGCAGTTCTTC. Translation: CASSSGLAEQFF.

V usage is TRBV19 and J usage is TRBJ2-5; a possible D gene is TRBD1 (7 bases). The V gene's germline CDR1 is LNHDA and CDR2 SQIVND (reference sequence). The CDR3 totals 15 residues. V lost 5 bases and J 1 base, leaving 14 bases between the germline ends. CDR3 coding DNA: TGTGCCAGTAGTTCGGGGGACAGTCGCCAAGAGACCCAGTACTTC. Its protein product is CASSSGDSRQETQYF.

The chain links TRBV6-1 to TRBJ1-5; the match to TRBD1 covers 9 bases. V shed 1 base, J shed 6 bases, and the junction held 10 bases outside the gene matches. Germline CDR1 reads MNHNS; CDR2 reads SASEGT. This CDR3 is built from 17 residues. CDR3 protein: CASSEGWGTGTVQPQHF. CDR3 DNA sequence: TGTGCCAGCAGTGAAGGGTGGGGGACAGGGACGGTTCAGCCCCAGCATTTT.

V gene TRBV2 combines with J gene TRBJ2-1; TRBD2 agrees at 12 bases. CDR1 and CDR2 from the germline V gene are SNHLY and FYNNEI. V shed 7 bases, J shed 7 bases, and the junction held 8 bases outside the gene matches. There are 15 residues in the CDR3. The CDR3 sequence is CASTRLAGVVNEQFF. For the CDR3, the DNA is TGTGCCAGCACAAGACTAGCGGGAGTGGTGAATGAGCAGTTCTTC. Complete variable domain (other parts from reference TRBV2 and TRBJ2-1): EPEVTQTPSHQVTQMGQEVILRCVPISNHLYFYWYRQILGQKVEFLVSFYNNEISEKSEIFDDQFSVERPDGSNFTLKIRSTKLEDSAMYFCASTRLAGVVNEQFFGPGTRLTVL.

The chain uses TRBV4-1 and TRBJ2-1; D uncertain. Germline V CDR1 and CDR2: MGHRA, YSYEKL. V lost 0 bases to trimming and J lost 9 bases, with 9 bases between them. The CDR3 is 13 residues long. The CDR3 region has the DNA TGCGCCAGCAGCCAAGATCGGCGGAGTGAGCAGTTCTTC. It yields the protein CASSQDRRSEQFF.

This clone was seen once. CDR3 sequence (DNA): TGTGCCAGCAGCGACAGTCCACATAATTCACCCCTCCACTTT. Translating gives CASSDSPHNSPLHF. The chain joins TRBV9 to TRBJ1-6; no definite D call. V lost 3 bases and J lost 5, with 9 bases in between. Germline-derived CDR1 and CDR2 are SGDLS and YYNGEE. The CDR3 sequence is 14 residues long.

The V and J genes are TRBV15 and TRBJ2-5; perhaps TRBD2 as D (5 bases). Trimming cost V 1 base and J 5 bases, with 14 bases left between them. This CDR3 region has 15 residues. Germline V gene lookup returns CDR1 LNHNV and CDR2 YYDKDF (reference sequence). The CDR3 spells CATSRALEAIETQYF. Here the CDR3 DNA reads TGTGCCACCAGCAGAGCACTAGAAGCAATCGAGACCCAGTACTTC.

This chain links TRBV5-1 with TRBJ2-3; D gene unclear. Germline values: CDR1 SGHRS, CDR2 YFSETQ. V lost 0 bases, J lost 8 bases, and 16 bases lay in between. CDR3 length: 15 amino acids. CDR3 in DNA: TGCGCCAGCAGCTTGGATAGCTCTCCAGCTACTACGCAGTATTTT. Amino acids: CASSLDSSPATTQYF.

This chain joins TRBV7-2 and TRBJ2-7; 10 positions agree with TRBD2. There are 15 residues in the CDR3. The germline CDR1 and CDR2 sequences are SGHTA and FQGNSA. Germline trimming cut 5 bases from V and 2 bases from J; bases unmatched to any gene: 6. The CDR3 reads CASSNSGGLTYEQYF. CDR3 nucleotide sequence: TGTGCCAGCAGCAATAGCGGGGGGTTGACCTACGAGCAGTACTTC.

This clone was detected once. Other DNA sequences in the sample encode the same CDR3. The J gene is TRBJ1-2, the V gene TRBV3-1 (or the pseudogene TRBV3-2); 8 bases line up with TRBD1. V shed 3 bases, J shed 5 bases, and the junction held 5 bases outside the gene matches. This CDR3 contains 14 residues. Germline CDR1 and CDR2: LGHDT and YNNKEL (reference sequence). The DNA for the CDR3 is TGTGCCAGCAGCCAGGACACAGGGGGATATGGCTACACCTTC. It yields the protein CASSQDTGGYGYTF.

The CDR3 protein is CASSMSGRARYEQYF. DNA for the CDR3: TGTGCCAGTAGCATGAGCGGGAGGGCAAGATACGAGCAGTACTTC. The V gene is TRBV19, the J gene TRBJ2-7; 10 bases align to TRBD2. CDR3 length: 15 residues. V lost 6 bases, J lost 4 bases, and 9 bases stayed unmatched. CDR1 is LNHDA and CDR2 is SQIVND in the germline V gene (reference sequence).

This chain links TRBV7-9 with TRBJ2-3; D uncertain. The CDR3 consists of 12 residues. The germline V gene has CDR1 SEHNR and CDR2 FQNEAQ (reference sequence). Trimming removed 6 bases from V and 6 bases from J, with 10 bases in between. CDR3 amino acids: CASSQSRDTQYF. The CDR3 DNA reads as TGTGCCAGCAGTCAAAGTCGGGATACGCAGTATTTT.

This clone has just one count. This chain uses TRBV10-3 with TRBJ1-2; D remains ambiguous. The CDR3 totals 11 residues. The V gene's germline CDR1 is ENHRY and CDR2 SYGVKD. V dropped 2 bases and J dropped 6 bases, with 4 bases sitting between them. CDR3 nucleotides: TGTGCCATCAGTGAGGCGGATGGCTACACCTTC. Its protein is CAISEADGYTF.

This chain uses TRBV7-9 with TRBJ1-2, with 12 bases fitting TRBD1. The ends lost 2 bases at V and 3 bases at J; junction bases unmatched: 7. CDR3 size: 17 residues. CDR1 and CDR2 from the germline V gene are SEHNR and FQNEAQ (reference sequence). The CDR3: CASSLHGTGGGDYGYTF. The CDR3 nucleotides read TGTGCCAGCAGCTTACATGGGACAGGGGGCGGTGACTATGGCTACACCTTC.

The J gene is TRBJ1-1, the V gene TRBV9; D ambiguous. V was trimmed by 0 bases and J by 3 bases, leaving 12 bases between them. CDR1 and CDR2 (germline): SGDLS, YYNGEE. The CDR3 is 15 amino acids. The CDR3 coding sequence is TGTGCCAGCAGCGTAGTAGCGGCCGGGGACACTGAAGCTTTCTTT. Residues: CASSVVAAGDTEAFF.

The chain employs TRBV19 and TRBJ2-2, with 10 bases that match TRBD1. Trimming removed 8 bases from V and 6 bases from J; junction bases left unmatched: 9. Germline CDR1 and CDR2: LNHDA and SQIVND (reference sequence). The CDR3 has 15 amino acids. The DNA for the CDR3 is TGTGCCAGTTCCCCCGGGACAGGGGTTCCCGGGGAGCTGTTTTTT. Translated: CASSPGTGVPGELFF.